The 29 T cell receptor beta chains below were found in one sample sequenced in a study of Graves' ophthalmopathy and Graves' hyperthyroidism. Amplification targeted the TCR beta CDR3 regions, with RNA transcripts as the source material. HTBI primers were used in a first-round RT-PCR, which preceded a second-round multiplex PCR. TCRdb called the multiplex PCR reads again in MiXCR, with one record for every CDR3 protein. This table has under 350,000 distinct CDR3 sequences, roughly 16% appearing once. The material sequenced was peripheral blood. These receptors all come from an adult man with Graves' ophthalmopathy.

V gene TRBV30 combines with J gene TRBJ2-2, with 7 bases that match TRBD1. This CDR3 spans 14 amino acids. Germline V gene sequence: CDR1 GTSNPN, CDR2 SVGIG (reference sequence). V was clipped by 0 bases and J by 4 bases; unmatched bases: 2. The CDR3 region has the DNA TGTGCCTGGAGTGTACAGGGGACCACCGGGGAGCTGTTTTTT. It yields the protein CAWSVQGTTGELFF. The full variable domain, with the rest looked up from reference TRBV30 and TRBJ2-2, is SQTIHQWPATLVQPVGSPLSLECTVEGTSNPNLYWYRQAAGRGLQLLFYSVGIGQISSEVPQNLSASRPQDRQFILSSKKLLLSDSGFYLCAWSVQGTTGELFFGEGSRLTVL.

This clonotype was observed many times. The chain joins TRBV12-3 or TRBV12-4 to TRBJ2-5; TRBD2 agrees at 9 bases. This CDR3 has 15 residues. J lost 1 base, V lost 5 bases, and 5 bases had no gene match. CDR3 region: CASSPGTSSQETQYF. The CDR3 nucleotides are TGTGCCAGCAGTCCGGGGACTAGCAGCCAAGAGACCCAGTACTTC.

Many counts were recorded for this clonotype. V gene TRBV7-2 combines with J gene TRBJ1-2, with 7 bases aligning to TRBD1. Germline V gene data show CDR1 as SGHTA and CDR2 as FQGNSA. The ends lost 5 bases at V and 2 bases at J; junction bases unmatched: 5. The CDR3 consists of 14 residues. CDR3 sequence (DNA): TGTGCCAGCAGCCGGGACAGACGGAACTATGGCTACACCTTC. This gives the protein CASSRDRRNYGYTF.

Concerning this clonotype: This may be a read error, as it is one base from a much larger clone. The V gene is TRBV14, the J gene TRBJ2-2; tentative D call: TRBD2 (6 bases). Germline CDR1 reads SGHDN; CDR2 reads FVKESK. The CDR3 consists of 16 residues. V lost 0 bases and J lost 7, with 15 bases in between. CDR3 loop: CASSQELPSVGGELFF. The CDR3 DNA reads TGTGCCAGCAGCCAAGAACTACCTAGCGTAGGCGGGGAGCTGTTTTTT. Using reference TRBV14 and TRBJ2-2 for the parts outside the CDR3, the full variable domain is EAGVTQFPSHSVIEKGQTVTLRCDPISGHDNLYWYRRVMGKEIKFLLHFVKESKQDESGMPNNRFLAERTGGTYSTLKVQPAELEDSGVYFCASSQELPSVGGELFFGEGSRLTVL.

This clonotype was counted many times. This chain connects TRBV12-3 or TRBV12-4 to TRBJ1-1; TRBD1 matches 7 bases. After removal of 2 bases from V and 8 bases from J, the junction contained 5 bases not matched to a gene. This CDR3 spans 13 amino acids. CDR3 amino acids: CASSLTDRAEAFF. The CDR3 DNA sequence: TGTGCCAGCAGTTTAACAGACAGGGCCGAAGCTTTCTTT.

This clonotype was recorded many times. This chain links TRBV5-1 with TRBJ1-1; no clear D gene. Trimming removed 4 bases from V and 0 bases from J, with 13 bases in between. The CDR3 runs 15 residues. Germline lookup yields CDR1 SGHRS and CDR2 YFSETQ. The CDR3 DNA is TGCGCCAGCAGCGAATCGCAGGTGATGAACACTGAAGCTTTCTTT. Its protein product is CASSESQVMNTEAFF.

At least ten counts were recorded for this clonotype. The rearrangement links TRBV14 to TRBJ2-2; the D gene is possibly TRBD2 (6 bases). CDR3 size: 16 residues. V lost 0 bases and J lost 0, with 8 bases in between. Per germline, CDR1 SGHDN and CDR2 FVKESK. CDR3 in amino acids: CASSQDPGANTGELFF. CDR3 in DNA: TGTGCCAGCAGCCAAGATCCGGGGGCGAACACCGGGGAGCTGTTTTTT. Supplemented by reference TRBV14 and TRBJ2-2, the full variable domain reads EAGVTQFPSHSVIEKGQTVTLRCDPISGHDNLYWYRRVMGKEIKFLLHFVKESKQDESGMPNNRFLAERTGGTYSTLKVQPAELEDSGVYFCASSQDPGANTGELFFGEGSRLTVL.

There are many counts of this clonotype. The J gene is TRBJ2-7, the V gene TRBV5-1; TRBD1 agrees at 7 bases. This CDR3 comprises 14 residues. V was pared by 0 bases and J by 3 bases, with 3 bases of the junction left unmatched. Germline V gives CDR1 SGHRS, CDR2 YFSETQ. The CDR3 nucleotides are TGCGCCAGCAGCTTGGCCACAGGGGACTACGAGCAGTACTTC. This translates into CASSLATGDYEQYF.

This clonotype appeared many times. J is TRBJ2-7 and V is TRBV7-2; tentative D call: TRBD1 (5 bases). The CDR3 runs to 16 residues. The germline gives CDR1 SGHTA, CDR2 FQGNSA. Trimming removed 2 bases from V and 6 bases from J, with 20 bases in between. CDR3 amino acids: CASSLSWGSSPSEQYF. The DNA for the CDR3 is TGTGCCAGCAGCTTATCGTGGGGCTCCTCCCCCTCCGAGCAGTACTTC.

The chain joins TRBV4-1 to TRBJ1-1; no clear D gene. CDR1 and CDR2 from the germline V gene are MGHRA and YSYEKL. The CDR3 is 12 amino acids. Trimming shortened V by 0 bases and J by 12 bases, and 11 bases separated the two germline ends. The CDR3 bases are TGCGCCAGCAGCCAAGAAGGTTTAGAAACTTTCTTT. Amino acid sequence: CASSQEGLETFF.

This clonotype was counted at least ten times. The J gene is TRBJ1-1, the V gene TRBV30; TRBD1 is a possible D gene (6 bases). The CDR3 has 14 residues. Trimming took 1 base from V and 0 from J, leaving 9 bases between them. CDR1 GTSNPN and CDR2 SVGIG come from the germline V gene (reference sequence). The CDR3: CAWSAGTLNTEAFF. The CDR3 DNA is TGTGCCTGGAGTGCCGGGACATTGAACACTGAAGCTTTCTTT.

This clonotype appeared many times. The CDR3 DNA reads as TGTGCCAGCAGCTTAGGGGGACAGAACACTGAAGCTTTCTTT. Translating gives CASSLGGQNTEAFF. The chain recombines TRBV13 with TRBJ1-1; TRBD1 is a possible D gene (6 bases). The CDR3 runs to 14 residues. Germline loops: CDR1 PRHDT, CDR2 FYEKMQ (reference sequence). Trimming took 0 bases from V and 1 from J, leaving 6 bases between them.

The V and J genes are TRBV20-1 and TRBJ1-2; 11 bases line up with TRBD1. Germline CDR1 is DFQATT and CDR2 is SNEGSKA (reference sequence). This CDR3 spans 15 amino acids. V lost 6 bases, J lost 4 bases, and 10 bases stayed unmatched. The CDR3 region has the DNA TGCAGTGCCTTCCCGGACAGGGGGCGCGGCTATGGCTACACCTTC. It specifies CSAFPDRGRGYGYTF.

In this sample, this clonotype turned up many times. V gene TRBV12-5 combines with J gene TRBJ1-5, with D perhaps TRBD1 (5 bases). The germline V gene has CDR1 LGHNT and CDR2 FRNRAP. The CDR3 consists of 14 residues. V lost 6 bases and J lost 4, with 13 bases in between. CDR3 protein: CASGLWGTNQPQHF. The CDR3 DNA follows: TGTGCTAGTGGCCTGTGGGGGACTAATCAGCCCCAGCATTTT.

This clonotype was seen repeatedly, ten times or more. This rearrangement joins TRBV20-1 to TRBJ2-5; 7 bases fit TRBD2. This CDR3 comprises 15 residues. V lost 2 bases, J lost 0 bases, and 6 bases stayed unmatched. CDR1 is DFQATT, CDR2 SNEGSKA, per germline (reference sequence). In nucleotides, the CDR3 is TGCAGTGCTAGAACGGCTAGCGGATACCAAGAGACCCAGTACTTC. As protein: CSARTASGYQETQYF.

Ten or more counts support this clonotype. This chain uses TRBV6-1 with TRBJ2-5; D may be TRBD2 (5 bases). This CDR3 region has 14 residues. Germline V CDR1 and CDR2: MNHNS, SASEGT. V lost 6 bases and J 2 bases, leaving 13 bases between the germline ends. CDR3 nucleotides: TGTGCCAGCAGCCCCACGGGGTCTCAAGAGACCCAGTACTTC. Translation gives CASSPTGSQETQYF.

A few counts support this clonotype. The genes are TRBV6-1 and TRBJ1-1; D is perhaps TRBD1 (6 bases). V lost 6 bases to trimming and J lost 8 bases, with 16 bases between them. The CDR3 has 13 amino acids. The germline gives CDR1 MNHNS, CDR2 SASEGT. In DNA, the CDR3 is TGTGCCAGCAGAACCCCGGGACACCAGGAAGCTTTCTTT. This codes for CASRTPGHQEAFF.

The genes are TRBV6-1 and TRBJ1-5; D call uncertain. CDR1 is MNHNS and CDR2 is SASEGT in the germline V gene. This CDR3 contains 15 residues. Trimming took 6 bases from V and 0 from J, leaving 12 bases between them. CDR3 DNA: TGTGCCAGCAGACCCCGCGGGGATAGCAATCAGCCCCAGCATTTT. It codes for CASRPRGDSNQPQHF.

At least ten counts were recorded for this clonotype. V is TRBV28 and J is TRBJ2-5; 8 nucleotides line up with TRBD1. The V gene's germline CDR1 is MDHEN and CDR2 SYDVKM. This CDR3 contains 14 residues. J lost 5 bases, V lost 6 bases, and 8 bases had no gene match. The CDR3 spells CASRGQAGLETQYF. DNA for the CDR3: TGTGCCAGCAGGGGACAGGCGGGTCTTGAGACCCAGTACTTC.

In this sample, this clonotype turned up many times. The V gene is TRBV20-1, the J gene TRBJ1-3; tentative D call: TRBD1 (6 bases). This CDR3 contains 14 residues. Trimming left V 3 bases short and J 2 bases short, with 11 bases between. Germline values: CDR1 DFQATT, CDR2 SNEGSKA (reference sequence). The CDR3 nucleotides are TGCAGTGCTAGTTTGGACAGCACTGGAAACACCATATATTTT. It codes for CSASLDSTGNTIYF.

This clonotype was observed many times. The chain couples TRBV20-1 to TRBJ1-1; D remains unclear. In germline, CDR1 is DFQATT, CDR2 SNEGSKA (reference sequence). Trimming shortened V by 3 bases and J by 0 bases, and 8 bases separated the two germline ends. This CDR3 contains 13 residues. This chain's CDR3 is CSASGSMNTEAFF. The CDR3 DNA is TGCAGTGCTAGCGGGAGTATGAACACTGAAGCTTTCTTT.

This clonotype was recorded many times. This chain joins TRBV30 and TRBJ2-7, with a weak D call TRBD2 (7 bases). Looked up from germline, CDR1 is GTSNPN and CDR2 is SVGIG (reference sequence). Trimming left V 0 bases short and J 4 bases short, with 16 bases between. The CDR3 runs to 15 residues. CDR3: CAWSVDPRGGYEQYF. The CDR3 DNA reads as TGTGCCTGGAGTGTAGACCCCAGGGGAGGGTACGAGCAGTACTTC.

V gene TRBV5-1 combines with J gene TRBJ2-7; 14 bases agree with TRBD2. The V segment lost 4 bases and the J segment 7 bases; nucleotides outside the gene matches: 7. The CDR3 spans 15 residues. Germline values: CDR1 SGHRS, CDR2 YFSETQ. CDR3 sequence (DNA): TGCGCCAGCAGCGAGGGACTAGCGGGAGCGGGTGAGCAGTACTTC. It encodes CASSEGLAGAGEQYF. The full variable domain, with the rest looked up from reference TRBV5-1 and TRBJ2-7, is KAGVTQTPRYLIKTRGQQVTLSCSPISGHRSVSWYQQTPGQGLQFLFEYFSETQRNKGNFPGRFSGRQFSNSRSEMNVSTLELGDSALYLCASSEGLAGAGEQYFGPGTRLTVT.

V usage is TRBV20-1 and J usage is TRBJ2-7; 9 nucleotides agree with TRBD1. Germline V gene data show CDR1 as DFQATT and CDR2 as SNEGSKA (reference sequence). J gave up 6 bases and V 6 bases, and 15 bases lay outside the gene matches. The CDR3 covers 15 residues. The chain's CDR3 is CSAQNAGQGLVEQYF. Here the CDR3 DNA reads TGCAGTGCCCAAAACGCGGGACAGGGTCTCGTCGAGCAGTACTTC.

This clonotype was seen at least ten times. The gene calls are TRBV30 and TRBJ1-1, with 8 bases identical to TRBD1. Per germline, CDR1 GTSNPN and CDR2 SVGIG (reference sequence). The junction had 7 bases not matched to a gene; V was cut back by 3 bases and J by 1 base. This CDR3 has 15 residues. The CDR3 DNA is TGTGCCTGGAGCGAAGACAGGGGCTGGAACACTGAAGCTTTCTTT. Amino acid sequence: CAWSEDRGWNTEAFF.

This clonotype was recorded many times. The rearrangement uses TRBV2 and TRBJ2-2; 9 bases agree with TRBD1. Unmatched junction bases numbered 3, after V lost 6 bases and J lost 1 base. From germline, CDR1 is SNHLY and CDR2 FYNNEI. This CDR3 is built from 15 residues. CDR3 sequence (DNA): TGTGCCAGCAGGGGGGGACAGGGGAACACCGGGGAGCTGTTTTTT. Translation gives CASRGGQGNTGELFF.

This clonotype was picked up many times. The chain couples TRBV20-1 to TRBJ1-2; D gene uncertain. The length of the CDR3 is 10 residues. Looked up from germline, CDR1 is DFQATT and CDR2 is SNEGSKA (reference sequence). Trimming cost V 1 base and J 7 bases, with 4 bases left between them. The chain's CDR3 is CSARVVGYTF. The CDR3 nucleotides are TGCAGTGCTAGAGTCGTTGGCTACACCTTC.

There are many counts of this clonotype. With a much larger clone just one base away, this may be a read error. The CDR3 ends on some other residue instead of the conserved phenylalanine or tryptophan, so this is likely a read error. The rearrangement joins TRBV15 to TRBJ2-7; 9 bases line up with TRBD2. The CDR3 has 13 amino acids. CDR1 and CDR2 (germline): LNHNV, YYDKDF (reference sequence). Losses at the gene ends were 9 bases for V and 7 bases for J; bases not matched to a gene: 10. The CDR3 DNA follows: TGTGCCACAGCGGTTAGCGGGAGCGGTGAGCAGTACCTC. It is translated as CATAVSGSGEQYL.

In its sample, this clonotype was seen once. CDR3 region: CSAGTALYEQYF. The CDR3, as DNA: TGCAGTGCGGGGACGGCACTCTACGAGCAGTACTTC. This chain links TRBV20-1 with TRBJ2-7, with D perhaps given as TRBD1 or TRBD2 (5 bases each). Trimming removed 6 bases at V and 3 bases at J, with 12 bases between. This CDR3 comprises 12 residues. CDR1 and CDR2 (germline): DFQATT, SNEGSKA (reference sequence).